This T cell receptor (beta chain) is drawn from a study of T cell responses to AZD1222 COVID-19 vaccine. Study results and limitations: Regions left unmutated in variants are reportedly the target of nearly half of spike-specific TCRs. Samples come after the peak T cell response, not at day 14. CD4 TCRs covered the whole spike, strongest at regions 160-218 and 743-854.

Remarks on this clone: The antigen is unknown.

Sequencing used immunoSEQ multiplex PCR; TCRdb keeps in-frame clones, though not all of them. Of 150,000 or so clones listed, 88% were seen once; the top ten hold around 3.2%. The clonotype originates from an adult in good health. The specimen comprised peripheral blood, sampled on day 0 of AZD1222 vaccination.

The CDR3 DNA follows: TGTGCCAGCAGCCTTCGAACAGGGACCCAAGAGACCCAGTACTTC. It yields the protein CASSLRTGTQETQYF. The chain couples TRBV7-9 to TRBJ2-5; the D gene is possibly TRBD1 (6 bases). CDR1 SEHNR and CDR2 FQNEAQ come from the germline V gene (reference sequence). The CDR3 is made up of 15 amino acids. V dropped 5 bases and J dropped 1 base, with 14 bases sitting between them.